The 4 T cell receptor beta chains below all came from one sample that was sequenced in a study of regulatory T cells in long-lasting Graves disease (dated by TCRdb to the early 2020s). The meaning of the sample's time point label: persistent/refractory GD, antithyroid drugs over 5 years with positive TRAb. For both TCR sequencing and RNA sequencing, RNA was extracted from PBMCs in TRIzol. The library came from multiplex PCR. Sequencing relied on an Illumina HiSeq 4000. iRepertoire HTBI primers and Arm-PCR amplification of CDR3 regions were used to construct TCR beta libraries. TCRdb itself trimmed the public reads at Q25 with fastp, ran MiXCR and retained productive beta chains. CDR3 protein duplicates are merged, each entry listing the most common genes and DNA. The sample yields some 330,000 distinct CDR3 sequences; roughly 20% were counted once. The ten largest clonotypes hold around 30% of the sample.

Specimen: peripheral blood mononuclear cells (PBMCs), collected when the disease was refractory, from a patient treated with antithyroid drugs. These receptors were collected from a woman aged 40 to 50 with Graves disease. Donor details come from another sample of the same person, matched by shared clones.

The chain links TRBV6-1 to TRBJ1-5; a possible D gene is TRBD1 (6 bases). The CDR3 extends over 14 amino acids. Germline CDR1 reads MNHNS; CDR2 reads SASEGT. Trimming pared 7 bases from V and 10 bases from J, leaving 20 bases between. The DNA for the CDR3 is TGTGCCAGCAAACGCGGACAGCCGTTAGATCCCCAGCATTTT. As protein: CASKRGQPLDPQHF.

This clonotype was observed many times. CDR3 DNA sequence: TGTGCCAGCAGCTACAGGGCGATGTCCTACGAGCAGTACTTC. Amino acids: CASSYRAMSYEQYF. The V call is TRBV27, the J call TRBJ2-7, with D perhaps matching TRBD1 (6 bases). The CDR3 extends over 14 amino acids. CDR1 and CDR2 from the germline V gene are MNHEY and SMNVEV (reference sequence). The V and J ends lost 6 bases and 1 base respectively, with 13 bases between them.

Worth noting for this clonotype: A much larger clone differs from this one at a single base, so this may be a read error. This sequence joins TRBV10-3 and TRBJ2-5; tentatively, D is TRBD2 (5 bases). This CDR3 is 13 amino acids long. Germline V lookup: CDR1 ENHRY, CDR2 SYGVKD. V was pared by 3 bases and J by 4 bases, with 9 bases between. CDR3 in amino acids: CAISDGGPETQYF. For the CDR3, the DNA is TGTGCCATCAGTGACGGCGGGCCAGAGACCCAGTACTTC.

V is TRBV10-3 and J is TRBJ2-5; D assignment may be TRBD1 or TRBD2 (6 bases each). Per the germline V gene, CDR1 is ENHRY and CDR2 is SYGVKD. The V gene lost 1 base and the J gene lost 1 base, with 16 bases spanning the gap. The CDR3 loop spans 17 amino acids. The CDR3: CAISEFPGGGIQETQYF. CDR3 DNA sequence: TGTGCCATCAGTGAGTTCCCCGGAGGGGGGATCCAAGAGACCCAGTACTTC.